Each of the 20 T cell receptor beta chains below was sequenced from the same sample in a study of cytomegalovirus exposure and HLA in healthy donors. 13 Jbeta primers and 60 Vbeta primers were used for the PCR. The protocol was immunoSEQ multiplex PCR, while the TCRdb copy is restricted to in-frame clones and leaves out a portion. The sample holds 150,000 to 180,000 clones; roughly 80% are singletons and the top ten take 3% to 4%. Material: PBMCs. Source of these receptors: a woman between 35 and 50 years old in good health and CMV-seronegative.

The chain joins TRBV6-1 to TRBJ1-2; D may be TRBD1 (5 bases). Germline lookup yields CDR1 MNHNS and CDR2 SASEGT. The CDR3 extends over 14 amino acids. V gave up 6 bases and J gave up 8 bases, with 19 bases separating them. The CDR3 DNA reads TGTGCCAGCAGCCTAGACAGCCGCGATGGGGGCTACACCTTC. The encoded protein is CASSLDSRDGGYTF.

This clone appeared once. This chain joins TRBV9 and TRBJ1-2; no clear D. V lost 2 bases to trimming and J lost 2 bases, with 19 bases between them. The CDR3 covers 17 residues. The germline V gene encodes CDR1 SGDLS and CDR2 YYNGEE. The CDR3 is CASSVSNSGQANYGYTF. The DNA for the CDR3 is TGTGCCAGCAGCGTCAGCAACTCTGGGCAGGCCAACTATGGCTACACCTTC.

This clone has more than one count but fewer than ten. The chain employs TRBV6-6 and TRBJ1-4, with 7 bases fitting TRBD1. Trimming cost V 6 bases and J 7 bases; bases outside gene matches: 2. From germline, CDR1 is MNHNY and CDR2 SVGAGI (reference sequence). This CDR3 region has 12 residues. CDR3 residues: CASRGQIEKLFF. The DNA for the CDR3 is TGTGCCAGCAGGGGACAGATTGAAAAACTGTTTTTT.

The chain uses TRBV6-1 and TRBJ1-6; the D gene is possibly TRBD1 (5 bases). The germline gives CDR1 MNHNS, CDR2 SASEGT. The CDR3 covers 14 residues. V was pared by 1 base and J by 5 bases, with 6 bases between. This CDR3 reads CASSEGGDNSPLHF. In DNA form, the CDR3 reads TGTGCCAGCAGTGAAGGGGGCGATAATTCACCCCTCCACTTT.

V and J are TRBV2 and TRBJ2-7, with 9 bases identical to TRBD2. The CDR3 covers 13 residues. CDR1 is SNHLY, CDR2 FYNNEI, per germline. With V trimmed by 7 bases and J by 0 bases, 1 base remained unmatched. DNA of the CDR3: TGTGCCAGCATAGCGGGAGCCTCCTACGAGCAGTACTTC. As protein: CASIAGASYEQYF.

The chain uses TRBV9 and TRBJ2-7, with D tentatively TRBD2 (5 bases). The CDR3 contains 16 residues. Trimming cost V 0 bases and J 9 bases, with 22 bases left between them. Germline V gives CDR1 SGDLS, CDR2 YYNGEE. The CDR3, as DNA: TGTGCCAGCAGCGTAGCCAGCGGAGAGACTACGAGCTGGCAGTACTTC. It encodes CASSVASGETTSWQYF.

This chain's CDR3 is CASSEFGGVQNEQFF. The CDR3 bases are TGCGCCAGCAGTGAGTTCGGGGGTGTTCAGAATGAGCAGTTCTTC. The chain is built from TRBV10-1 and TRBJ2-1; possibly TRBD2 for D (6 bases). Germline V gene lookup returns CDR1 WNHNN and CDR2 SYGVQD (reference sequence). V was clipped by 1 base and J by 7 bases, with 14 bases between them. This CDR3 has 15 amino acids.

As DNA, the CDR3 is TGTGCCAGTAGCCGATGGGGGGTCGGAGACACTGAAGCTTTCTTT. This sequence encodes CASSRWGVGDTEAFF. The V gene is TRBV19, the J gene TRBJ1-1; weak D call: TRBD1 (5 bases). From germline, CDR1 is LNHDA and CDR2 SQIVND (reference sequence). The CDR3 spans 15 residues. The germline V and J ends were trimmed by 6 bases and 3 bases, with 17 bases remaining between them.

The V call is TRBV7-9, the J call TRBJ1-4; tentatively, D is TRBD1 (5 bases). The CDR3 runs to 11 residues. The germline CDR1 and CDR2 sequences are SEHNR and FQNEAQ (reference sequence). The CDR3 DNA is TGTGTAGGGGCAACTAATGAAAAACTGTTTTTT. Translated: CVGATNEKLFF.

The chain joins TRBV4-2 to TRBJ2-3; D is ambiguous. V gave up 0 bases and J gave up 2 bases, with 3 bases separating them. The CDR3 runs to 13 residues. Per germline, CDR1 LGHNA and CDR2 YNFKEQ. CDR3 in DNA: TGTGCCAGCAGCCAAGAATACACAGATACGCAGTATTTT. Its protein is CASSQEYTDTQYF.

This chain's CDR3 is CAGNRRVGTDTQYF. The CDR3 DNA reads as TGTGCCGGCAATCGACGTGTCGGGACAGATACGCAGTATTTT. The V gene is TRBV30, the J gene TRBJ2-3, with no clear D. The CDR3 extends over 14 amino acids. Per the germline V gene, CDR1 is GTSNPN and CDR2 is SVGIG (reference sequence). Trimming took off 8 bases at V and 3 bases at J, with 18 bases between the two ends.

The V gene is TRBV5-1, the J gene TRBJ1-1; D gene uncertain. CDR3 size: 14 residues. Between the trimmed V and J ends, which lost 4 bases and 3 bases, there was a span of 13 bases. CDR1 is SGHRS and CDR2 is YFSETQ in the germline V gene. CDR3 amino acids: CASSPPEAYTEAFF. The CDR3 coding sequence is TGCGCCAGCAGCCCACCTGAGGCATACACTGAAGCTTTCTTT. Together with reference TRBV5-1 and TRBJ1-1, the CDR3 gives the full variable domain: KAGVTQTPRYLIKTRGQQVTLSCSPISGHRSVSWYQQTPGQGLQFLFEYFSETQRNKGNFPGRFSGRQFSNSRSEMNVSTLELGDSALYLCASSPPEAYTEAFFGQGTRLTVV.

The table lists this clone with a count of one. The gene calls are TRBV5-1 and TRBJ1-2; 9 positions match TRBD1. The CDR3 runs 13 residues. Germline CDR1 reads SGHRS; CDR2 reads YFSETQ. V lost 4 bases to trimming and J lost 6 bases; unmatched junction nucleotides: 4. The CDR3 is CASSPDRGDGYTF. CDR3 coding DNA: TGCGCCAGCAGCCCCGACAGGGGGGATGGCTACACCTTC.

This chain links TRBV27 with TRBJ2-7; 7 nucleotides agree with TRBD1. CDR3 length: 15 residues. J gave up 7 bases and V 7 bases, and 16 bases lay outside the gene matches. Germline CDR1 reads MNHEY; CDR2 reads SMNVEV (reference sequence). CDR3 in amino acids: CASTLWARGLSEQYF. For the CDR3, the DNA is TGTGCCAGCACCCTCTGGGCTAGGGGGCTAAGTGAGCAGTACTTC.

This chain connects TRBV25-1 to TRBJ2-7, with 9 nucleotides matching TRBD1. CDR1 and CDR2 (germline): MGHDK, SYGVNS. The trim removed 5 bases at V and 1 base at J, leaving 6 bases unmatched. CDR3 length: 15 amino acids. DNA of the CDR3: TGTGCCAGCAGTCGGGGGACAGGGCTTTCCTACGAGCAGTACTTC. Its translation: CASSRGTGLSYEQYF.

The V call is TRBV4-1, the J call TRBJ2-4; tentatively, D is TRBD2 (6 bases). The V end was cut by 1 base, the J end by 0 bases, with 13 bases between. The CDR3 extends over 17 amino acids. Germline values: CDR1 MGHRA, CDR2 YSYEKL. The CDR3 DNA sequence: TGCGCCAGCAGCCAAGGAGACGGGAGACGAGCCAAAAACATTCAGTACTTC. This sequence encodes CASSQGDGRRAKNIQYF.

The chain uses TRBV28 and TRBJ2-2; 10 bases fit TRBD1. The germline gives CDR1 MDHEN, CDR2 SYDVKM. The CDR3 totals 15 residues. Trimming cost V 1 base and J 5 bases; bases outside gene matches: 1. The CDR3: CASSLLGQGTGELFF. The CDR3 DNA sequence: TGTGCCAGCAGTTTATTGGGACAGGGGACCGGGGAGCTGTTTTTT.

This sequence joins TRBV6-6 and TRBJ1-4, with D unresolved. Trimming cost V 6 bases and J 11 bases, with 16 bases left between them. The CDR3 covers 13 residues. The V gene's germline CDR1 is MNHNY and CDR2 SVGAGI (reference sequence). In nucleotides, the CDR3 is TGTGCCAGCAGCCGAACTGGAGGTGGGAAACTGTTTTTT. Protein sequence: CASSRTGGGKLFF.

The chain uses TRBV7-6 and TRBJ2-5; 11 nucleotides line up with TRBD2. V was pared by 1 base and J by 4 bases, with 14 bases of the junction left unmatched. The germline V gene has CDR1 SGHVS and CDR2 FNYEAQ. This CDR3 contains 19 residues. The CDR3 protein is CASSLDPGGLAGGIETQYF. The CDR3 DNA reads as TGTGCCAGCAGCTTAGATCCTGGCGGGCTAGCGGGGGGCATAGAGACCCAGTACTTC. The full variable domain, in which reference TRBV7-6 and TRBJ2-5 provide the parts outside the CDR3, is GAGVSQSPRYKVTKRGQDVALRCDPISGHVSLYWYRQALGQGPEFLTYFNYEAQQDKSGLPNDRFSAERPEGSISTLTIQRTEQRDSAMYRCASSLDPGGLAGGIETQYFGPGTRLLVL.

This chain connects TRBV5-1 to TRBJ2-1; D perhaps matches TRBD2 (6 bases). This CDR3 is 17 amino acids long. V lost 4 bases, J lost 0 bases, and 17 bases lay in between. The germline gives CDR1 SGHRS, CDR2 YFSETQ. The CDR3 DNA is TGCGCCAGCAGCATCACCGGGACTCCACACTCCTACAATGAGCAGTTCTTC. It translates to CASSITGTPHSYNEQFF.